This is a list of T cell receptor beta chains from one sample in a study of PD-1 blockade in mismatch repair-deficient tumors. Measured with immunoSEQ multiplex PCR; TCRdb has only the in-frame clones, and not every one. This table has about 60,000 clones, 88% appearing once. The sample in question was peripheral blood, obtained 52 weeks after starting pembrolizumab. The receptors here all came from an adult with mismatch repair-deficient cancer. Both conserved end residues are part of each CDR3. The D gene is left open where the match is weak. Not all rows give a size; the values are once, few, many and, for expanded clones, a class.

V: TRBV28; D: TRBD1; size: .; J: TRBJ1-1; DNA: TGTGCCAGCAGTGCCGGGACAGTGAACACTGAAGCTTTCTTT; CDR3: CASSAGTVNTEAFF
V: TRBV6-5; D: .; size: .; J: TRBJ2-1; DNA: TGTGCCAGCCAGCGGGGCGGGACACCTCATGAGCAGTTCTTC; CDR3: CASQRGGTPHEQFF
V: TRBV7-8; D: .; size: .; J: TRBJ2-1; DNA: TGTGCCAGCACGATAGCGGAAACCTACAATGAGCAGTTCTTC; CDR3: CASTIAETYNEQFF
V: TRBV7-9; D: .; size: .; J: TRBJ2-5; DNA: TGTGCCAGCAGCTTAGCGACATTTCAAGAGACCCAGTACTTC; CDR3: CASSLATFQETQYF
V: TRBV5-6; D: TRBD1; size: .; J: TRBJ2-5; DNA: TGTGCCAGCAGCCACAGCGGACAGGGTGGAGAGACCCAGTACTTC; CDR3: CASSHSGQGGETQYF
V: TRBV7-9; D: TRBD2; size: .; J: TRBJ2-3; DNA: TGTGCCAGCAGCCCTAGCGGTGGTCCTTTACTGGATACGCAGTATTTT; CDR3: CASSPSGGPLLDTQYF
V: TRBV5-4; D: .; size: .; J: TRBJ2-7; DNA: TGTGCCAGCAGCACTCAGGAGCGGTCCTCCTACGAGCAGTACTTC; CDR3: CASSTQERSSYEQYF
V: TRBV18; D: .; size: .; J: TRBJ2-7; DNA: TGTGCCAGCTCACCCGTCAGATTCGCGGCCTACGAGCAGTACTTC; CDR3: CASSPVRFAAYEQYF
V: TRBV5-1; D: TRBD1; size: .; J: TRBJ2-7; DNA: TGCGCCAGCAGCCTTGGGACAGTCTACGAGCAGTACTTC; CDR3: CASSLGTVYEQYF
V: TRBV19; D: TRBD2; size: .; J: TRBJ2-1; DNA: TGTGCCAGTAGTATAGTCTTTCGCGGGAGGAGGGGGAACAATGAGCAGTTCTTC; CDR3: CASSIVFRGRRGNNEQFF
V: TRBV29-1; D: TRBD1; size: .; J: TRBJ2-7; DNA: TGCAGCATAAGGACAGGGAAGCGCGAGCAGTACTTC; CDR3: CSIRTGKREQYF
V: TRBV6-6; D: .; size: .; J: TRBJ1-1; DNA: TGTGCCAGCAGTGTCAGGGGCCCGAACACTGAAGCTTTCTTT; CDR3: CASSVRGPNTEAFF
V: TRBV5-1; D: .; size: .; J: TRBJ1-2; DNA: TGCGCCAGCAGCCCATCGGACAGCCCAAGCTATGGCTACACCTTC; CDR3: CASSPSDSPSYGYTF
V: TRBV29-1; D: TRBD1; size: .; J: TRBJ2-7; DNA: TGCAGCGTTGGAGGACAGGGGGCGGTCCACGAGCAGTACTTC; CDR3: CSVGGQGAVHEQYF
V: TRBV29-1; D: .; size: once; J: TRBJ2-3; DNA: TGCAGCGTTGAGGGGGCAGGTGAGGACACAGATACGCAGTATTTT; CDR3: CSVEGAGEDTDTQYF
V: TRBV27; D: TRBD1; size: .; J: TRBJ2-7; DNA: TGTGCCAGCAGTTTAGGGACAGGGTCGGTGCAGTACTTC; CDR3: CASSLGTGSVQYF
V: TRBV6-6; D: TRBD2; size: .; J: TRBJ2-7; DNA: TGTGCCAGCAGTAGCCCGGGACTAGCGGACGAGCAGTACTTC; CDR3: CASSSPGLADEQYF